The next 24 T cell receptor beta chains were all read from a single sample in a study of vaccination effects on CD4 cells after COVID-19. Antigen-specific CD4+ T cells were first expanded with viral peptide pools by the ViraFEST assay and only then sequenced. Isolating CD4+ T cells followed approximately 10 days of culture. Sequencing used immunoSEQ multiplex PCR; TCRdb keeps in-frame clones, though not all of them. In the table there are roughly 20,000 clones, roughly 70% of which are singletons. For these receptors, no antigen is known. Here the sequenced sample was CD4+ T cells from PBMCs cultured with HCoV-229E spike peptides, taken before COVID-19 vaccination. These receptors were collected from a human donor who received a COVID-19 vaccine.

V usage is TRBV10-1 and J usage is TRBJ2-2; 12 bases line up with TRBD2. This CDR3 has 14 residues. With 6 bases clipped from V and 5 bases from J, the junction kept 1 base outside the gene matches. Germline V lookup: CDR1 WNHNN, CDR2 SYGVQD (reference sequence). CDR3 bases: TGCGCCAGCAGGACTAGCGGGAGAACCGGGGAGCTGTTTTTT. This gives the protein CASRTSGRTGELFF.

The chain employs TRBV5-6 and TRBJ2-3; 8 nucleotides agree with TRBD1. From germline, CDR1 is SGHDT and CDR2 YYEEEE. This CDR3 contains 14 residues. After removal of 4 bases from V and 2 bases from J, the junction contained 3 bases not matched to a gene. The CDR3 DNA is TGTGCCAGCAGCGAGGGACAGGACACAGATACGCAGTATTTT. Protein product: CASSEGQDTDTQYF.

V and J are TRBV10-3 and TRBJ2-7, with D tentatively TRBD1 (7 bases). Germline-derived CDR1 and CDR2 are ENHRY and SYGVKD. The CDR3 totals 15 residues. The germline V and J ends were trimmed by 9 bases and 7 bases, with 25 bases remaining between them. This chain's CDR3 is CAMGGKQGSRGEQYF. The CDR3 nucleotides read TGTGCCATGGGGGGAAAACAGGGGTCGCGTGGGGAGCAGTACTTC.

The chain has TRBV19 and TRBJ1-4; D gene ambiguous. This CDR3 is 13 amino acids long. In germline, CDR1 is LNHDA, CDR2 SQIVND (reference sequence). V lost 1 base, J lost 9 bases, and 9 bases lay in between. The CDR3 sequence is CASSIVSQQKLFF. The CDR3 DNA follows: TGTGCCAGTAGTATAGTATCCCAACAAAAACTGTTTTTT.

CDR3 coding DNA: TGTGCCAGCAGCTTCAGTAATCAGCCCCAGCATTTT. This sequence encodes CASSFSNQPQHF. V and J are TRBV5-6 and TRBJ1-5; the D is unclear. Germline V CDR1 and CDR2: SGHDT, YYEEEE. Trimming left V 2 bases short and J 4 bases short, with 4 bases between. This CDR3 region has 12 residues.

DNA for the CDR3: TGTGCCAGCAGCCCAGACAGGGGTTCGTATGGCTACACCTTC. It codes for CASSPDRGSYGYTF. This chain joins TRBV6-5 and TRBJ1-2; 8 bases line up with TRBD1. V lost 6 bases to trimming and J lost 5 bases; unmatched junction nucleotides: 8. The CDR3 is 14 amino acids. Germline CDR1 reads MNHEY; CDR2 reads SVGAGI.

The V and J genes are TRBV9 and TRBJ2-1; possibly TRBD2 for D (6 bases). Germline assignment: CDR1 SGDLS and CDR2 YYNGEE. V was shortened by 4 bases and J by 4 bases, with 15 bases between the two germline ends. The CDR3 runs 15 residues. Written as DNA, the CDR3 is TGTGCCAGCAGCCTCCACTACGGGGGATACAATGAGCAGTTCTTC. It specifies CASSLHYGGYNEQFF.

The chain recombines TRBV7-6 with TRBJ2-5, with 8 bases fitting TRBD2. Germline V CDR1 and CDR2: SGHVS, FNYEAQ. V was clipped by 1 base and J by 4 bases; unmatched bases: 14. This CDR3 spans 18 amino acids. Written as DNA, the CDR3 is TGTGCCAGCAGCTTAGGCTTAGTCGCGGGGGGCCGGGGAGAGACCCAGTACTTC. Translating gives CASSLGLVAGGRGETQYF.

The chain carries TRBV10-3 and TRBJ2-2, with D uncertain. Germline V gene lookup returns CDR1 ENHRY and CDR2 SYGVKD. V lost 4 bases and J lost 5, with 8 bases in between. The CDR3 contains 13 residues. CDR3: CAISGSPTGELFF. CDR3 nucleotide sequence: TGTGCCATCAGTGGTAGCCCAACCGGGGAGCTGTTTTTT.

The chain has TRBV19 and TRBJ2-7; 7 nucleotides match TRBD2. Germline CDR1 and CDR2: LNHDA and SQIVND (reference sequence). This CDR3 comprises 14 residues. V dropped 4 bases and J dropped 0; count of bases not matched to a gene: 3. This chain's CDR3 is CASSTSGNSYEQYF. The CDR3 DNA reads as TGTGCCAGTAGTACAAGCGGGAACTCCTACGAGCAGTACTTC.

The genes are TRBV5-1 and TRBJ2-2, with D possibly TRBD1 on 6 matching bases. The CDR3 spans 14 residues. With 4 bases removed from V and 1 base from J, the gap between germline ends came to 8 bases. Germline V CDR1 and CDR2: SGHRS, YFSETQ. The CDR3, as DNA: TGCGCCAGCAGCACGGGACAGAACACCGGGGAGCTGTTTTTT. Encoded protein: CASSTGQNTGELFF.

The gene calls are TRBV11-3 and TRBJ2-1, with TRBD2 matching 7 bases. Germline V gene data show CDR1 as SGHNT and CDR2 as YENEEA. The length of the CDR3 is 20 residues. V lost 5 bases, J lost 5 bases, and 24 bases stayed unmatched. CDR3 DNA sequence: TGTGCCAGCAGCCCCCACTATGGACTAGGCCTAAACAGAGAGGACAATGAGCAGTTCTTC. Translating gives CASSPHYGLGLNREDNEQFF.

This rearrangement joins TRBV11-3 to TRBJ1-1, with D perhaps TRBD1 (6 bases). The CDR3 covers 13 residues. Looked up from germline, CDR1 is SGHNT and CDR2 is YENEEA. The V gene lost 2 bases and the J gene lost 8 bases, with 12 bases spanning the gap. In DNA, the CDR3 is TGTGCCAGCAGCTTAATCAGGGGAACAGAAGCTTTCTTT. It translates to CASSLIRGTEAFF.

This clone has just a few counts. This rearrangement joins TRBV9 to TRBJ2-1; D possibly uses TRBD1 or TRBD2 (5 bases each). The length of the CDR3 is 14 residues. CDR1 and CDR2 from the germline V gene are SGDLS and YYNGEE. V was clipped by 2 bases and J by 3 bases, with 9 bases between them. CDR3 sequence (DNA): TGTGCCAGCAGCGTGGGGGTTCTCTACAATGAGCAGTTCTTC. Translating gives CASSVGVLYNEQFF.

The V and J genes are TRBV6-5 and TRBJ2-7; perhaps TRBD1 as D (6 bases). From germline, CDR1 is MNHEY and CDR2 SVGAGI. The CDR3 totals 15 residues. V lost 2 bases, J lost 3 bases, and 14 bases lay in between. As DNA, the CDR3 is TGTGCCAGCAGTTACCCTCAGGGGTTCGGCTACGAGCAGTACTTC. It translates to CASSYPQGFGYEQYF.

The rearrangement links TRBV19 to TRBJ2-3, with D possibly TRBD2 on 5 matching bases. Germline loops: CDR1 LNHDA, CDR2 SQIVND (reference sequence). V was pared by 8 bases and J by 1 base, with 10 bases between. The CDR3 length is 13 residues. CDR3 coding DNA: TGTGCCAGTCGTCCAGCGGGCACAGATACGCAGTATTTT. It translates to CASRPAGTDTQYF. Full variable domain (remainder filled in from reference TRBV19 and TRBJ2-3): DGGITQSPKYLFRKEGQNVTLSCEQNLNHDAMYWYRQDPGQGLRLIYYSQIVNDFQKGDIAEGYSVSREKKESFPLTVTSAQKNPTAFYLCASRPAGTDTQYFGPGTRLTVL.

This clone was counted once. The V gene is TRBV7-9, the J gene TRBJ2-1, with D maybe TRBD2 (5 bases). Germline V gene sequence: CDR1 SEHNR, CDR2 FQNEAQ (reference sequence). The V end lost 2 bases, the J end lost 2 bases, and 10 bases lay between the germline ends. This CDR3 has 15 residues. Here the CDR3 DNA reads TGTGCCAGCAGCTTAATCGGGGAGACCTACAATGAGCAGTTCTTC. The encoded protein is CASSLIGETYNEQFF. Variable domain in full (rest from reference TRBV7-9 and TRBJ2-1): DTGVSQNPRHKITKRGQNVTFRCDPISEHNRLYWYRQTLGQGPEFLTYFQNEAQLEKSRLLSDRFSAERPKGSFSTLEIQRTEQGDSAMYLCASSLIGETYNEQFFGPGTRLTVL.

The chain joins TRBV6-5 to TRBJ2-3; D may be TRBD2 (7 bases). V dropped 6 bases and J dropped 1 base, with 14 bases sitting between them. CDR1 is MNHEY and CDR2 is SVGAGI in the germline V gene. The CDR3 contains 15 residues. In nucleotides, the CDR3 is TGTGCCAGCAGGGACAGACTAGCAGGCACAGATACGCAGTATTTT. It encodes CASRDRLAGTDTQYF.

The CDR3 DNA reads TGCGCCAGCAGCTTGGGCCCCAGGGGAGGAGTTAGTGTCGAGCAGTACTTC. Its translation: CASSLGPRGGVSVEQYF. The chain is built from TRBV5-1 and TRBJ2-7; D assignment may be TRBD1 or TRBD2 (6 bases each). This CDR3 contains 17 residues. Trimming took 0 bases from V and 6 from J, leaving 22 bases between them. Germline V gives CDR1 SGHRS, CDR2 YFSETQ.

This clone was observed a few times. V is TRBV10-1 and J is TRBJ2-1, with a weak D call TRBD1 (6 bases). Trimming cost V 6 bases and J 5 bases, with 17 bases left between them. Looked up from germline, CDR1 is WNHNN and CDR2 is SYGVQD (reference sequence). The CDR3 loop spans 15 amino acids. CDR3 DNA: TGCGCCAGCAGCCCCGACACAGGGTTCCACAATGAGCAGTTCTTC. It encodes CASSPDTGFHNEQFF.

This clone was seen more than once but under ten times. The chain has TRBV6-5 and TRBJ1-4; unclear D gene. Trimming removed 3 bases from V and 7 bases from J, with 12 bases in between. The CDR3 spans 14 residues. Germline values: CDR1 MNHEY, CDR2 SVGAGI. The CDR3: CASSYSGRGEKLFF. The CDR3 region has the DNA TGTGCCAGCAGTTATTCTGGGAGAGGTGAAAAACTGTTTTTT.

V is TRBV3-1 (or the pseudogene TRBV3-2) and J is TRBJ1-5; D call uncertain. The V end was cut by 2 bases, the J end by 5 bases, with 4 bases between. CDR1 and CDR2 from the germline V gene are LGHDT and YNNKEL (reference sequence). There are 12 residues in the CDR3. This CDR3 reads CASSQLDQPQHF. CDR3 DNA: TGTGCCAGCAGCCAATTGGATCAGCCCCAGCATTTT.

The CDR3, as DNA: TGTGCCAGCAGCTTACAACTTGAACAGACCCAGTACTTC. Its protein is CASSLQLEQTQYF. The chain has TRBV11-2 and TRBJ2-5; no clear D. Trimming took 2 bases from V and 6 from J, leaving 10 bases between them. The CDR3 sequence is 13 residues long. Per the germline V gene, CDR1 is SGHAT and CDR2 is FQNNGV.

In its sample, this clone was seen a few times. The gene calls are TRBV14 and TRBJ2-7, with TRBD2 matching over 7 bases. The CDR3 covers 15 residues. Germline trimming cut 4 bases from V and 1 base from J; bases unmatched to any gene: 7. Germline V gene sequence: CDR1 SGHDN, CDR2 FVKESK. CDR3 nucleotides: TGTGCCAGCAGCCTCTCGGTGGGAGGGTCCTACGAGCAGTACTTC. This translates into CASSLSVGGSYEQYF.